This is a list of T cell receptor beta chains from one sample in a study of OX40 agonist ivuxolimab in advanced cancers. Using immunoSEQ multiplex PCR, the repertoire was profiled, and TCRdb retains in-frame clones only, with some absent. This table has tens of thousands of clones, 75% to 90% appearing once. The sequencing used CD4+ or CD8+ T cells sorted from blood, collected in a trial of the OX40 agonist ivuxolimab. These receptor sequences come from an adult with an advanced solid tumor such as melanoma, head and neck, liver or kidney cancer. Both conserved end residues are part of each CDR3. The order of the fields is D gene, clone size, J gene, V gene, CDR3 protein, CDR3 DNA. D genes are given only for firm matches. Not all rows give a size; the values are once, few, many and, for expanded clones, a class.

- - TRBJ1-2 TRBV19 CASSTTGGYTF TGTGCCAGTAGCACGACAGGAGGCTACACCTTC
TRBD2 - TRBJ2-5 TRBV28 CASTSGREETQYF TGTGCCAGCACTAGCGGGCGTGAGGAGACCCAGTACTTC
- once TRBJ2-1 TRBV27 CASSKRSSYNEQFF TGTGCCAGCAGTAAACGGAGCTCCTACAATGAGCAGTTCTTC
- - TRBJ1-1 TRBV6-1 CASSDLFMNTEAFF TGTGCCAGCAGTGACTTGTTCATGAACACTGAAGCTTTCTTT
- - TRBJ2-5 TRBV19 CASSKAGQQETQYF TGTGCCAGTAGTAAGGCAGGTCAACAAGAGACCCAGTACTTC
- - TRBJ2-7 TRBV13 CASSPLDSGYEQYF TGTGCCAGCAGCCCACTGGACTCTGGTTACGAGCAGTACTTC
TRBD1 - TRBJ1-2 TRBV7-2 CASSPYRGAGYTF TGTGCCAGCAGCCCATACAGGGGTGCAGGCTACACCTTC
- - TRBJ2-5 TRBV7-6 CASSLGAIQETQYF TGTGCCAGCAGCTTAGGGGCTATCCAAGAGACCCAGTACTTC
TRBD2 - TRBJ2-5 TRBV30 CAWSVRRTSGSQETQYF TGTGCCTGGAGTGTAAGGCGGACTAGCGGGAGCCAAGAGACCCAGTACTTC
- - TRBJ2-7 TRBV6-5 CASSYSQATLYEQYF TGTGCCAGCAGTTACTCTCAGGCTACCTTGTACGAGCAGTACTTC
- - TRBJ1-5 TRBV19 CASSIDTGSNQPQHF TGTGCCAGTAGTATAGACACAGGGAGCAATCAGCCCCAGCATTTT
- once TRBJ2-5 TRBV2 CASRLGSQETQYF TGTGCCAGCAGGTTGGGGAGTCAAGAGACCCAGTACTTC
- - TRBJ1-1 TRBV19 CASSTRGGTRSTEAFF TGTGCCAGTAGTACCCGAGGGGGGACAAGGAGTACTGAAGCTTTCTTT
TRBD1 - TRBJ1-6 TRBV5-1 CASSTGTGVSPLHF TGCGCCAGCAGCACCGGGACAGGCGTTTCACCCCTCCACTTT
- - TRBJ1-6 TRBV19 CASSPDGRNSPLHF TGTGCCAGTAGTCCCGACGGCAGAAATTCACCCCTCCACTTT
- - TRBJ1-2 TRBV7-2 CASSLSDLLAYTF TGTGCCAGCAGCTTATCGGACCTCCTGGCCTACACCTTC
TRBD2 - TRBJ2-1 TRBV9 CASSVGGTSGRGEQFF TGTGCCAGCAGCGTAGGCGGGACTAGCGGGAGAGGTGAGCAGTTCTTC
TRBD1 - TRBJ2-1 TRBV2 CASSARDRGYNEQFF TGTGCCAGCAGCGCCCGGGACAGGGGCTACAATGAGCAGTTCTTC
TRBD1 - TRBJ2-7 TRBV28 CASRTTGAKVYEQYF TGTGCCAGCAGGACGACAGGGGCCAAAGTCTACGAGCAGTACTTC
- - TRBJ2-3 TRBV7-2 CASTPSGSTDTQYF TGTGCCAGCACCCCTAGTGGTAGCACAGATACGCAGTATTTT
TRBD1 - TRBJ2-5 TRBV28 CASRSGTGRETQYF TGTGCCAGCAGAAGTGGGACAGGGAGGGAGACCCAGTACTTC
TRBD2 - TRBJ2-1 TRBV7-3 CASSRGGVTDEQFF TGTGCCAGCAGCCGGGGGGGAGTTACGGATGAGCAGTTCTTC
TRBD1 - TRBJ2-1 TRBV9 CASSVEGAGEQFF TGTGCCAGCAGCGTAGAGGGGGCGGGTGAGCAGTTCTTC
- few TRBJ2-7 TRBV7-9 CASSSDLLEQYF TGTGCCAGCAGCTCGGACCTTCTCGAGCAGTACTTC
- - TRBJ2-7 TRBV5-4 CASSPQGNYEQYF TGTGCCAGCAGCCCGCAGGGTAACTACGAGCAGTACTTC
- - TRBJ2-2 TRBV28 CASSLFRGDTGELFF TGTGCCAGCAGTTTATTTAGGGGGGACACCGGGGAGCTGTTTTTT
TRBD2 - TRBJ2-3 TRBV29-1 CSVEASGTSTDTQYF TGCAGCGTTGAAGCTAGCGGTACTAGCACAGATACGCAGTATTTT